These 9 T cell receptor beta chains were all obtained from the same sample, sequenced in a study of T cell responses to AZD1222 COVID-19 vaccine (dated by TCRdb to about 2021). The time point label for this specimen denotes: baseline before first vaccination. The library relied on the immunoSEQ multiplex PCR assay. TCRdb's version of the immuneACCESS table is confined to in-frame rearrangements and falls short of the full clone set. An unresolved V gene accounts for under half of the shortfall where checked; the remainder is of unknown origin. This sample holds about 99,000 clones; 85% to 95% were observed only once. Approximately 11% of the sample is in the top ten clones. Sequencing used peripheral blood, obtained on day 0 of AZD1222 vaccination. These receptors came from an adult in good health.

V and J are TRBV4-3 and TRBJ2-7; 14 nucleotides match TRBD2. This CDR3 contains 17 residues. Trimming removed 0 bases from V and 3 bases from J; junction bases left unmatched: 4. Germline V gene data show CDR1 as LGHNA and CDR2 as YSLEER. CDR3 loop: CASSQEGLAGAGYEQYF. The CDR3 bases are TGCGCCAGCAGCCAAGAGGGACTAGCGGGAGCAGGCTACGAGCAGTACTTC.

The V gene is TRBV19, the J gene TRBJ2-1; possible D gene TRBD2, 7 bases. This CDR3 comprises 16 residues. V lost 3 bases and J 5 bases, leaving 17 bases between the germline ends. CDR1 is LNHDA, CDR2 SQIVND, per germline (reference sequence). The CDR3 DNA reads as TGTGCCAGTAGTATTCGAACCACGGGGGGCAACAATGAGCAGTTCTTC. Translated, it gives CASSIRTTGGNNEQFF.

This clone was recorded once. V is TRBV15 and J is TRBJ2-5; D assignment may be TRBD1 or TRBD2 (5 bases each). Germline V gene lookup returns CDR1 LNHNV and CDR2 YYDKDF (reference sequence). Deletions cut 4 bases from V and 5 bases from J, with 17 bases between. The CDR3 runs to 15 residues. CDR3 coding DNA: TGTGCCACCAGCACCCCGCGAGCGGCAGGGGAGACCCAGTACTTC. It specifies CATSTPRAAGETQYF.

CDR3 sequence reads: CASSQASGHSGNTIYF. The CDR3 nucleotides are TGTGCCAGCTCACAGGCCTCGGGTCACTCTGGAAACACCATATATTTT. The chain combines TRBV18 with TRBJ1-3; unclear D gene. Deletions cut 4 bases from V and 0 bases from J, with 13 bases between. This CDR3 comprises 16 residues. The germline CDR1 and CDR2 sequences are KGHSH and LQKENI.

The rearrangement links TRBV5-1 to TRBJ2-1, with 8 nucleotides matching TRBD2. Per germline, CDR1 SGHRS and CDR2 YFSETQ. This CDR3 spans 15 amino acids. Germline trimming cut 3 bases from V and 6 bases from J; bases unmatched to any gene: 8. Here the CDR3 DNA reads TGCGCCAGCAGCTCGGGACTAGTATTATCCAATGAGCAGTTCTTC. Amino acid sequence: CASSSGLVLSNEQFF.

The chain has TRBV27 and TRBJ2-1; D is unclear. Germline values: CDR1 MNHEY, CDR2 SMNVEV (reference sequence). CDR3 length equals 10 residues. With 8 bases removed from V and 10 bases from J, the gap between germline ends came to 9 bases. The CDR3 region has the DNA TGTGCCAGCGGACGGTTCGAGCAGTTCTTC. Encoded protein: CASGRFEQFF.

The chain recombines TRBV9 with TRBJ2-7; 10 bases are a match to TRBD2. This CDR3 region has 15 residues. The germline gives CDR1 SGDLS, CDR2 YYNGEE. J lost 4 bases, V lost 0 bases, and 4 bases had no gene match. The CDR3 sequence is CASSVALAGVYEQYF. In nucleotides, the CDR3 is TGTGCCAGCAGCGTAGCGCTAGCGGGAGTTTACGAGCAGTACTTC.

In DNA, the CDR3 is TGTGCCAGCAGCTTGGCCCACAGCCTCTATGGCTACACCTTC. It is translated as CASSLAHSLYGYTF. The chain recombines TRBV5-6 with TRBJ1-2; D unresolved. The V end lost 0 bases, the J end lost 4 bases, and 10 bases lay between the germline ends. CDR3 size: 14 residues. The germline V gene encodes CDR1 SGHDT and CDR2 YYEEEE.

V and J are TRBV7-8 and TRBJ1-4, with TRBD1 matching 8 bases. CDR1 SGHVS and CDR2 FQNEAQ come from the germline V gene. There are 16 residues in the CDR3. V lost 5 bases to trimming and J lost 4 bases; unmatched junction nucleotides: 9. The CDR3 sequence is CASSPFGQGNNEKLFF. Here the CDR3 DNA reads TGTGCCAGCAGCCCCTTCGGACAGGGCAATAATGAAAAACTGTTTTTT. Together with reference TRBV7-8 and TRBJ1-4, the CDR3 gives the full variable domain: GAGVSQSPRYKVAKRGQDVALRCDPISGHVSLFWYQQALGQGPEFLTYFQNEAQLDKSGLPSDRFFAERPEGSVSTLKIQRTQQEDSAVYLCASSPFGQGNNEKLFFGSGTQLSVL.